This T cell receptor (beta chain) was found in a study of T cells after yellow fever vaccination. For the study at large: Fractions of limited cellularity were prepared by means of SMART-Seq v4 Ultra Low Input. Study conclusions and caveats: Re-detected after boosting: most primary clones, 96% of CD4 and under 90% of CD8. The secondary response was weaker but peaked faster, day 5 versus 15.

J was trimmed by 0 bases and V by 2 bases; bases with no gene match: 5. This CDR3 is 17 amino acids long. The germline gives CDR1 SEHNR, CDR2 FQNEAQ (reference sequence). This clonotype was seen more than once but under ten times. Its antigen is unknown. It was through 5'RACE template switching that TCR cDNA was made, with a universal primer site and UMIs added. In TCRdb, the 5' RACE reads were re-called with MiXCR into one record per CDR3 protein. The profile shows about 370,000 distinct CDR3 sequences, approximately 10% of them singletons. Specimen: PBMCs, collected on the day of the first yellow fever vaccination. This chain connects TRBV7-9 to TRBJ2-2; 8 nucleotides match TRBD2. The clonotype comes from a young man who received the YFV17D yellow fever vaccine. The CDR3 DNA reads TGTGCCAGCAGCTTAACAGCGGGGGCCTCGAACACCGGGGAGCTGTTTTTT. Translating it yields CASSLTAGASNTGELFF.